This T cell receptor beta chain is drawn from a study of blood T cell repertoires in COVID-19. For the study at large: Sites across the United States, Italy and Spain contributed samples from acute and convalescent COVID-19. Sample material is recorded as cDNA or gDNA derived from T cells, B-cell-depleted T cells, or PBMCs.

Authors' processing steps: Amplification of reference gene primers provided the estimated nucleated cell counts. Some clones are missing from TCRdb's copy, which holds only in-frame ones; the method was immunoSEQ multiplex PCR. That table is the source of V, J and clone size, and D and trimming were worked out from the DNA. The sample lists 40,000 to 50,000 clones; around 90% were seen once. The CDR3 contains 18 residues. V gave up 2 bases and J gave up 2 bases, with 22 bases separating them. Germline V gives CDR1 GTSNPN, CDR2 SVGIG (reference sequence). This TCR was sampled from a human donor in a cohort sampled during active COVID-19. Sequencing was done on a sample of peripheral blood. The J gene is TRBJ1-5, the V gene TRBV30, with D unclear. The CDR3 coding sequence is TGTGCCTGGAGTTCCCGGTCTTCTCCTTATCGTGGCAATCAGCCCCAGCATTTT. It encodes CAWSSRSSPYRGNQPQHF.